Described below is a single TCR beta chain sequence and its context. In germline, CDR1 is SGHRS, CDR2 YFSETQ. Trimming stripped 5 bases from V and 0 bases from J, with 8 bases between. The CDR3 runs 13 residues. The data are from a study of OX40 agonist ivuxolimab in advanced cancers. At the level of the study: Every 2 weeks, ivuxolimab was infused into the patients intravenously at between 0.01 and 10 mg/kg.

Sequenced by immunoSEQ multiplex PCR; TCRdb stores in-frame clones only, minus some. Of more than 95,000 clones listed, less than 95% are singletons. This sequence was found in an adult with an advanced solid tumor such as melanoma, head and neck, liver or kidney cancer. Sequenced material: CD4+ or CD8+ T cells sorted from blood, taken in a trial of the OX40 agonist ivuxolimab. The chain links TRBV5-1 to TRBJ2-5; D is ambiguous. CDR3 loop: CASRTLYQETQYF. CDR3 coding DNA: TGCGCCAGCAGAACGCTGTACCAAGAGACCCAGTACTTC.